What follows is one T cell receptor (beta chain) and its context. The sample comes from a study of response to subunit inactivated influenza vaccine. TCRdb used MiXCR to reprocess the RT-PCR reads, holding one entry per CDR3 protein. The repertoire consists of about 170,000 distinct CDR3 sequences, with about an eighth occurring once and the leading ten covering 29%. This CDR3 spans 16 amino acids. Trimming took off 5 bases at V and 5 bases at J, with 20 bases between the two ends. Germline V CDR1 and CDR2: SGHVS, FNYEAQ. These records were also assigned to another study, of T cells expressing NK-cell markers. From that report: Beta-chain TCR cDNA was generated via 5'RACE template switching with UMIs. Obtained from sorted CD3+CD56+NKG2C+, CD3+CD56+NKG2C- and CD3+CD56-NKG2C+ T cells were the TCR beta repertoires.

The chain joins TRBV7-6 to TRBJ2-3; D ambiguous. Sequencing used CD8+ T cells sorted from PBMCs, obtained 12 days after vaccination. The source is a man aged 50-59 years who received an inactivated influenza vaccine. For the CDR3, the DNA is TGTGCCAGCAGCCCCGCGGTTTCGCTAATCAGAGATACGCAGTATTTT. Protein sequence: CASSPAVSLIRDTQYF.